This T cell receptor beta chain was captured by sequencing in a study of cytomegalovirus exposure and HLA in healthy donors. This CDR3 has 12 residues. CDR1 is MNHNS and CDR2 is SASEGT in the germline V gene. Trimming took off 5 bases at V and 3 bases at J, with 7 bases between the two ends. The PCR made use of 60 Vbeta and 13 Jbeta primers. TCRdb's table, derived via immunoSEQ multiplex PCR, lists solely in-frame clones and lacks some. The sample holds about 220,000 clones, 76% seen once. The gene calls are TRBV6-1 and TRBJ2-5, with TRBD1 as a possible D gene (6 bases). This clonotype was obtained from a man between 18 and 35 years old in good health and CMV-seronegative. Input material: PBMCs. The CDR3 sequence: CASSRQEETQYF. In DNA, the CDR3 is TGTGCCAGCAGTAGACAGGAAGAGACCCAGTACTTC.